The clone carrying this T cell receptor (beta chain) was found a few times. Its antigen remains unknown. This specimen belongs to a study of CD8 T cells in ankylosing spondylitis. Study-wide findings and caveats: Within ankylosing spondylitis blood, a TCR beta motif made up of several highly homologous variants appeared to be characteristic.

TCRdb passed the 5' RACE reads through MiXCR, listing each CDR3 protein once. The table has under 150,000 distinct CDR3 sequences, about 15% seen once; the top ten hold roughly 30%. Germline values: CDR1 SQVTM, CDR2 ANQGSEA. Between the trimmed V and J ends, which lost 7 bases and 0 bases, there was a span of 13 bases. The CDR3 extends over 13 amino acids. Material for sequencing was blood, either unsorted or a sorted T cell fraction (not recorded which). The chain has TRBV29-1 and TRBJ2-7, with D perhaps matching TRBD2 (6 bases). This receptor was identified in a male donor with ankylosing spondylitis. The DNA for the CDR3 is TGCAGCGCTTGGGGGGAGAACTCCTACGAGCAGTACTTC. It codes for CSAWGENSYEQYF.